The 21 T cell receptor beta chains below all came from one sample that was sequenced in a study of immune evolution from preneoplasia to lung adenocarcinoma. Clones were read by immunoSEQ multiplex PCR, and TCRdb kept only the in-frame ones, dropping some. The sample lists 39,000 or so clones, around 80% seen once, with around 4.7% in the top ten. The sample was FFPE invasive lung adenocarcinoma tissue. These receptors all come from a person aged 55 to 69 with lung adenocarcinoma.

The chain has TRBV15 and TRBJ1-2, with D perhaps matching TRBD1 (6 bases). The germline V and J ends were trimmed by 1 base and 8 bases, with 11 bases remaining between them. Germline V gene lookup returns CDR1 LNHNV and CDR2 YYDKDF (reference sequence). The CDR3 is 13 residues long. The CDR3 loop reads CATSRGGAYGYTF. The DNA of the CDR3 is TGTGCCACCAGCAGAGGGGGGGCCTACGGCTACACCTTC.

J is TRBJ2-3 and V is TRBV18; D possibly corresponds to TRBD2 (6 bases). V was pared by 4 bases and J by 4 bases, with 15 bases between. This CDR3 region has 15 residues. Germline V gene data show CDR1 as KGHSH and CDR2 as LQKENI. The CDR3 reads CASSQTESGSDTQYF. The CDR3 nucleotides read TGTGCCAGCTCACAGACCGAGAGCGGGTCAGATACGCAGTATTTT.

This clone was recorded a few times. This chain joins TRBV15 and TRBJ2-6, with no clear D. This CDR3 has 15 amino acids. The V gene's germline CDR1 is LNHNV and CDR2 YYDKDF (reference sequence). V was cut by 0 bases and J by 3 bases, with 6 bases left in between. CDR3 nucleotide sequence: TGTGCCACCAGCAGAGACCTCGATGGGGCCAACGTCCTGACTTTC. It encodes CATSRDLDGANVLTF.

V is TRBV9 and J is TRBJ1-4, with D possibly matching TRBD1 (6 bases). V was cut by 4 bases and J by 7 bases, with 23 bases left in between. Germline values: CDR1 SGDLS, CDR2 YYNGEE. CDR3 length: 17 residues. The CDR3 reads CASSPRPGGYGSEKLFF. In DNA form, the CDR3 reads TGTGCCAGCAGCCCAAGGCCGGGGGGCTACGGTAGTGAAAAACTGTTTTTT.

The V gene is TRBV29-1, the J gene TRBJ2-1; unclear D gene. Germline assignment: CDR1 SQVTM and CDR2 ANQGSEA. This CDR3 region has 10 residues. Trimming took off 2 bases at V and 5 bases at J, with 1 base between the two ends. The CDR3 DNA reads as TGCAGCGTTGAAAACAATGAGCAGTTCTTC. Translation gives CSVENNEQFF.

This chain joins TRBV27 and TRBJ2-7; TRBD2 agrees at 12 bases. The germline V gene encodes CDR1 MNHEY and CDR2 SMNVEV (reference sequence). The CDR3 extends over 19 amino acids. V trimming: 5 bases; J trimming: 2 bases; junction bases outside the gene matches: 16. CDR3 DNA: TGTGCCAGCAGTCGTCCACCGGGGCTAGCGGGAGGGCTAACCTACGAGCAGTACTTC. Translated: CASSRPPGLAGGLTYEQYF.

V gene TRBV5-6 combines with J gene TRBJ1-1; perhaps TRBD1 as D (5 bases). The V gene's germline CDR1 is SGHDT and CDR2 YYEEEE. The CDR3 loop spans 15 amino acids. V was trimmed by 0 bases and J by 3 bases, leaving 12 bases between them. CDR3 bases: TGTGCCAGCAGCTTGGTGCTGGGGGGGGACACTGAAGCTTTCTTT. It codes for CASSLVLGGDTEAFF.

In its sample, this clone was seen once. The CDR3 bases are TGTGCCAGCTCACCAGGGGGGCCCGTCCCGGATGGCTACACCTTC. Its protein is CASSPGGPVPDGYTF. The chain is built from TRBV18 and TRBJ1-2; TRBD1 might be the D (6 bases). The CDR3 consists of 15 residues. V lost 2 bases and J 6 bases, leaving 16 bases between the germline ends. CDR1 is KGHSH, CDR2 LQKENI, per germline.

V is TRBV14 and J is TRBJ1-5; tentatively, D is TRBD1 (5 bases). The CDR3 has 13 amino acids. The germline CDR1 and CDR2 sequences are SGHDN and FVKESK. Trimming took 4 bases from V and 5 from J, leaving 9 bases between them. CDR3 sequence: CASSPGLHQPQHF. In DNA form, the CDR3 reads TGTGCCAGCAGCCCAGGGCTCCATCAGCCCCAGCATTTT.

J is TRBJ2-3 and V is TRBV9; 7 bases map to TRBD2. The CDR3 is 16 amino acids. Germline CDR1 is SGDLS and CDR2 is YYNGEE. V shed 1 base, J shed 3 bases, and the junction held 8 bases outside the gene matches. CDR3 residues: CASSVSGRARTDTQYF. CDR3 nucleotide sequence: TGTGCCAGCAGCGTAAGTGGGAGGGCTCGAACAGATACGCAGTATTTT.

The CDR3 DNA is TGCGCCAGCAGCTTGGGAACGGTACAAGGCACTGAAGCTTTCTTT. Amino acids: CASSLGTVQGTEAFF. V gene TRBV5-1 combines with J gene TRBJ1-1; the D is unclear. From germline, CDR1 is SGHRS and CDR2 YFSETQ. This CDR3 region has 15 residues. The germline V and J ends were trimmed by 0 bases and 4 bases, with 13 bases remaining between them.

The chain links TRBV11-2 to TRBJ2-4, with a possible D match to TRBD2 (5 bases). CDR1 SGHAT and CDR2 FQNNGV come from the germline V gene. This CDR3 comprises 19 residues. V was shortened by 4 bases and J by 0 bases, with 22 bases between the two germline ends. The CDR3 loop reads CASSSPRAGHEGAKNIQYF. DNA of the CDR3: TGTGCCAGCAGCTCCCCGAGGGCGGGCCATGAGGGAGCCAAAAACATTCAGTACTTC.

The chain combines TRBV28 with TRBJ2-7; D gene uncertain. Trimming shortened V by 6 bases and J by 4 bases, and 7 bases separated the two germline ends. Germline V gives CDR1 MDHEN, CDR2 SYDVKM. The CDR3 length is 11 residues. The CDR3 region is CASRFRYEQYF. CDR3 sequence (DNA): TGTGCCAGCAGATTCCGTTACGAGCAGTACTTC.

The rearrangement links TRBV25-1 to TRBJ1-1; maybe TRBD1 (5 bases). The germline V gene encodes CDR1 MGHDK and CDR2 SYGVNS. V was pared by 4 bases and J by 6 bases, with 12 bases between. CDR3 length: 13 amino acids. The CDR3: CASSGYRGSEAFF. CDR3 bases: TGTGCCAGCAGTGGATATAGGGGATCTGAAGCTTTCTTT.

CDR3 amino acids: CASSLGGSNTGELFF. In DNA form, the CDR3 reads TGCGCCAGCAGCTTGGGGGGATCGAACACCGGGGAGCTGTTTTTT. The rearrangement joins TRBV5-1 to TRBJ2-2, with unresolved D. Germline V lookup: CDR1 SGHRS, CDR2 YFSETQ. Trimming took 0 bases from V and 0 from J, leaving 6 bases between them. The CDR3 spans 15 residues.

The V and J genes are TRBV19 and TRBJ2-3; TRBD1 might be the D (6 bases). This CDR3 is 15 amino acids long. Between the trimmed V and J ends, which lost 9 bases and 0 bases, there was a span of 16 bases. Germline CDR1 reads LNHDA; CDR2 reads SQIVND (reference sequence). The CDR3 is CASSSGAVSTDTQYF. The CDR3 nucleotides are TGTGCCAGCAGCTCAGGGGCGGTGAGCACAGATACGCAGTATTTT.

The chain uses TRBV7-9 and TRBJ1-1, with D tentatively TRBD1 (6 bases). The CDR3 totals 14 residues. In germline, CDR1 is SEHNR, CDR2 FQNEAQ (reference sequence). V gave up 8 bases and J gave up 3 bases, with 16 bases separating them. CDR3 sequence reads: CASQGGSEDTEAFF. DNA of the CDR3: TGTGCCAGCCAAGGGGGTTCAGAGGACACTGAAGCTTTCTTT.

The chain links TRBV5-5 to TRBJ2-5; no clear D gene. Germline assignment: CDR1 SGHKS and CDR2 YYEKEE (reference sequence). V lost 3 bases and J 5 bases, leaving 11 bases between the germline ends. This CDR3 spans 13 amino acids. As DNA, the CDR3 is TGTGCCAGCAGCTCTGAGCTATTCGAGACCCAGTACTTC. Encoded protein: CASSSELFETQYF.

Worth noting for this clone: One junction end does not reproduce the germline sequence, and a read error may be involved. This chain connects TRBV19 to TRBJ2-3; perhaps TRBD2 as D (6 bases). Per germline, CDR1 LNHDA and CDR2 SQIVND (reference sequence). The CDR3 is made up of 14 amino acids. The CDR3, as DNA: TGTGCCAGTAGCCCGGACTACAGCTCAGATAAGCAGTATTTT. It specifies CASSPDYSSDKQYF.

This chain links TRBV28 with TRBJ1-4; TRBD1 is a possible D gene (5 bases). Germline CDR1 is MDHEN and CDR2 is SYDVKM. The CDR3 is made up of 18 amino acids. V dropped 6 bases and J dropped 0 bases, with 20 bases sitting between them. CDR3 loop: CASRPSLDRYATNEKLFF. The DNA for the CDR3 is TGTGCCAGCAGACCCTCACTCGACAGATATGCAACTAATGAAAAACTGTTTTTT.

CDR3 DNA sequence: TGTGCCAGCAGTTATAGCGGGAGGCAGGAGCAGTACTTC. This encodes CASSYSGRQEQYF. The chain has TRBV6-5 and TRBJ2-7; TRBD2 agrees at 10 bases. The CDR3 length is 13 residues. V trimming: 3 bases; J trimming: 7 bases; junction bases outside the gene matches: 3. Germline V lookup: CDR1 MNHEY, CDR2 SVGAGI.